This T cell receptor (beta chain) was found in a study of blood T cells in healthy people across ages. The use of a sample-barcoded 5' primer and a J-beta primer mix characterized a second PCR of about 7 to 12 cycles. Each CDR3 protein gets one entry after TCRdb re-called the 5' RACE reads with MiXCR. Among about 1.6 million distinct CDR3 sequences listed, almost 35% were seen once. Donor samples were obtained from healthy Caucasian individuals from Russia, aged about 6 to 90. Isolating PBMCs gave at least 6 million of these cells per sample. Germline loops: CDR1 MNHEY, CDR2 SVGAGI. The V end was cut by 6 bases, the J end by 0 bases, with 8 bases between. This CDR3 has 14 amino acids.

This TCR was sampled from a woman aged 25 to 39 in good health. Specimen: blood. The genes are TRBV6-5 and TRBJ2-2; D call uncertain. Here the CDR3 reads CASRSDPNTGELFF. For the CDR3, the DNA is TGTGCCAGCAGGTCGGATCCGAACACCGGGGAGCTGTTTTTT.